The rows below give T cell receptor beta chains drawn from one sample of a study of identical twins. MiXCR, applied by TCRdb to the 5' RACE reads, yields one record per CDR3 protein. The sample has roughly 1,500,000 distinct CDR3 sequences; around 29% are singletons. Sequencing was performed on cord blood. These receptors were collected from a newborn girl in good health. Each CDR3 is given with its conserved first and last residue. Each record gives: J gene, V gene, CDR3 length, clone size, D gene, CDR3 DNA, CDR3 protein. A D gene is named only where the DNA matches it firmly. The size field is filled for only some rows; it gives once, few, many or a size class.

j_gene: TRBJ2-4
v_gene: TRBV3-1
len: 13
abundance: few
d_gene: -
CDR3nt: TGTGCCAGCAGCCAAGAGGTCCGACTTGAGCAGTACTTC
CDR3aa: CASSQEVRLEQYF

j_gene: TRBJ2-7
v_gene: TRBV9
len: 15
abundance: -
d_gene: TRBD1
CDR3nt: TGTGCCAGCAGCGTAGATGGACAGGGGCCCTACGAGCAGTACTTC
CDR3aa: CASSVDGQGPYEQYF

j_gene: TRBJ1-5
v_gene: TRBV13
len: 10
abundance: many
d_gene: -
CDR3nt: TGTGCCAGCATCAGTCAGCCCCAGCATTTT
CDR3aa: CASISQPQHF

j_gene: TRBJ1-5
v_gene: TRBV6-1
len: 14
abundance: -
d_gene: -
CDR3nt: TGTGCCAGCAGTGACGGGCGGGGGAGTCAGCCCCAGCATTTT
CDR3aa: CASSDGRGSQPQHF

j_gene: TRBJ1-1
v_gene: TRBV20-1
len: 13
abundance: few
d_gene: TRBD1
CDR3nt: TGCAGTGCTACCCGGGACAGGGTCACTGAAGCTTTCTTT
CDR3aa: CSATRDRVTEAFF

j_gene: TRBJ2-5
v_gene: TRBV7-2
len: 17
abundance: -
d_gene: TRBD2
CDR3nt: TGTGCCAGCAGCCCTCTCGGACTAGCGGGAGGAAGAGAGACCCAGTACTTC
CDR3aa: CASSPLGLAGGRETQYF

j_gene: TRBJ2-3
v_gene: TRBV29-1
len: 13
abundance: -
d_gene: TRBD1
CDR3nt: TGCAGCGTTGTGGGACAGGGCACAGATACGCAGTATTTT
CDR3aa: CSVVGQGTDTQYF

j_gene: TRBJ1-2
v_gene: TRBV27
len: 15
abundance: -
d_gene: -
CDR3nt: TGTGCCAGCTTCGCTCCGGGATCTACTAACTATGGCTACACCTTC
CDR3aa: CASFAPGSTNYGYTF

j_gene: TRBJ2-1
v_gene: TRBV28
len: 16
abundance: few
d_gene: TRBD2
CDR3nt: TGTGCCAGCAGCTCTTCCGCCTGGACGGGAGGAAATGAGCAGTTCTTC
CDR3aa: CASSSSAWTGGNEQFF

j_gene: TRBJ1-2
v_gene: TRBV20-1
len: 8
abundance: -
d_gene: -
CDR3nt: TGCAGTCCCGGGGGCTACACCTTC
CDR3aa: CSPGGYTF

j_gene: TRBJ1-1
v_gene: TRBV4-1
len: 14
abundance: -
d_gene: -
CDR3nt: TGCGCCAGCAGCCAAGTTAGGGCGGGGGCTGAAGCTTTCTTT
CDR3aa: CASSQVRAGAEAFF

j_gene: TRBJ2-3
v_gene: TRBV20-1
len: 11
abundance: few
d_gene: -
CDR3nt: TGCAGTGCCTCCTCGGCCCGTACGCAGTATTTT
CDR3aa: CSASSARTQYF

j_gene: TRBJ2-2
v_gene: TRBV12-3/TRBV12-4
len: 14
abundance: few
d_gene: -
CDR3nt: TGTGCCAGCAGATCTAGGAGTGGCACCGGGGAGCTGTTTTTT
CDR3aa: CASRSRSGTGELFF

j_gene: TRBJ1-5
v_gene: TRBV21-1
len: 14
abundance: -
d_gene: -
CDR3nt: TGTGCCAGCAGCAAAGCCCCGGGACAGGGGTCCCAGCATTTT
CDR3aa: CASSKAPGQGSQHF

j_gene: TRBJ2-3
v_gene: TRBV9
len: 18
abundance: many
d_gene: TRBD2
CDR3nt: TGTGCCAGCAGCGTAGTGCCTAGCGGGGATCCTAGCACAGATACGCAGTATTTT
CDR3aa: CASSVVPSGDPSTDTQYF

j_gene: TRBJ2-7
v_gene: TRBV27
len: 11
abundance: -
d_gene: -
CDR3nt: TGTGCCAGCACCCTGACCTACGAGCAGTACTTC
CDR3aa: CASTLTYEQYF

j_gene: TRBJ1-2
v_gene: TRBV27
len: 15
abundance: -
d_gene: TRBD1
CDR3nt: TGTGCCAGCAGTTTGGGGGACAGGCCTGGCTATGGCTACACCTTC
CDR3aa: CASSLGDRPGYGYTF

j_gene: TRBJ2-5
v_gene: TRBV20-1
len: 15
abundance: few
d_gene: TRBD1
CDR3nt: TGCAGTGCTAGGTGGACAGGGGGTTACCAAGAGACCCAGTACTTC
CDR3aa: CSARWTGGYQETQYF

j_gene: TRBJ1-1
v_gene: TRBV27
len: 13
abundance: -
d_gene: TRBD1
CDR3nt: TGTGCCAGCAGTTTATCAGGGGGCGGTGAAGCTTTCTTT
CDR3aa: CASSLSGGGEAFF

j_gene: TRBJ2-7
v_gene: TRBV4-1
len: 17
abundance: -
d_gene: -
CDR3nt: TGCGCCAGCAGCCAGGGACCACTTACCAAAAGTACCTACGAGCAGTACTTC
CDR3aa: CASSQGPLTKSTYEQYF

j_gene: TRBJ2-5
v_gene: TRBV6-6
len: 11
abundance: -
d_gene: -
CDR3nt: TGTGCCAGCAGAGAGTGGGATGAGCAGTACTTC
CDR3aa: CASREWDEQYF

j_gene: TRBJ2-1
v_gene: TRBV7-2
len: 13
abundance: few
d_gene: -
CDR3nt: TGTGCCAGCAGCTTACCCGGCCCCAATGAGCAGTTCTTC
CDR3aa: CASSLPGPNEQFF

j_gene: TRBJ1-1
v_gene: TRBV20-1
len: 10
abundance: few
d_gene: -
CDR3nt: TGCAGTGCTAGGCAGGGGGAAGCTTTCTTT
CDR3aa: CSARQGEAFF

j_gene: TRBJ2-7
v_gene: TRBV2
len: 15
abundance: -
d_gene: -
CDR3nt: TGTGCCAGCAGTCCTAGACAGACAGGCTCCTACGAGCAGTACTTC
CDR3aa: CASSPRQTGSYEQYF

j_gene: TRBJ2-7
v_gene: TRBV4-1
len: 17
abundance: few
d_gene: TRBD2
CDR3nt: TGCGCCAGCAGCCAAGATAGTCCTAGCGGGAGTCTAAATGAGCAGTACTTC
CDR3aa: CASSQDSPSGSLNEQYF

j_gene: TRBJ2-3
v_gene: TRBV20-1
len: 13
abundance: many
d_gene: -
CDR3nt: TGCAGTGCAAAACGACTAGTCAAAGATACGCAGTATTTT
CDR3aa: CSAKRLVKDTQYF

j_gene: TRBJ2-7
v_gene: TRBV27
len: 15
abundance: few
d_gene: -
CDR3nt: TGTGCCAGCAGTTTCGCGAAAACATCCTCGGGCGAGCAGTACTTC
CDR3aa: CASSFAKTSSGEQYF